Shown below are 2 T cell receptor beta chains from a single sample sequenced in a study of cytomegalovirus exposure and HLA in healthy donors. Both 60 Vbeta primers and 13 Jbeta primers went into the PCR. Assay: immunoSEQ multiplex PCR; the TCRdb copy retains only in-frame clones and omits some. The table shows 130,000 to 150,000 clones, with around 79% occurring only once. Specimen: PBMCs. Receptor source: a woman aged 25-40 years in good health and CMV-seronegative.

The CDR3 loop reads CASSPAGQGYGYTF. For the CDR3, the DNA is TGTGCCAGCTCACCGGCCGGACAGGGGTACGGCTACACCTTC. J is TRBJ1-2 and V is TRBV18; 9 bases are a match to TRBD1. The V segment lost 3 bases and the J segment 8 bases; nucleotides outside the gene matches: 7. The CDR3 sequence is 14 residues long. The V gene's germline CDR1 is KGHSH and CDR2 LQKENI.

This clone was recorded once. The chain has TRBV9 and TRBJ2-2, with 8 bases matching TRBD2. The CDR3 covers 13 residues. The V gene end was trimmed by 4 bases and the J gene end by 7 bases; junction bases not matched to a gene: 3. Germline assignment: CDR1 SGDLS and CDR2 YYNGEE. The CDR3 region is CASSLSGNGELFF. In DNA form, the CDR3 reads TGTGCCAGCAGCCTTAGCGGGAACGGGGAGCTGTTTTTT.